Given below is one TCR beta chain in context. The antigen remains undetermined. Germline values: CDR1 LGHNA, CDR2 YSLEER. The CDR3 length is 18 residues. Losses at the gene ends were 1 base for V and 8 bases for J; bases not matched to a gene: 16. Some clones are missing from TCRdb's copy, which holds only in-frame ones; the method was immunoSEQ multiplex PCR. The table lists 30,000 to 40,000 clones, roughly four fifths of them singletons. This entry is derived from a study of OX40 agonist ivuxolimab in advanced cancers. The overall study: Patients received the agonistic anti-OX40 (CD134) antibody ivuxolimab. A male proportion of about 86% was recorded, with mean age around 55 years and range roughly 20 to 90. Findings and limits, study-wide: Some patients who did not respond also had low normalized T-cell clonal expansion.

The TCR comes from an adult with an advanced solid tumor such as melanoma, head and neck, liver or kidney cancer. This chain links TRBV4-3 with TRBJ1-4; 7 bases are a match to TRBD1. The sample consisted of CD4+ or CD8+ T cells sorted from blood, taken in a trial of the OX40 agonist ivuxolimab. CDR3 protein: CASSQGGQDGLMWEKLFF. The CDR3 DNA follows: TGCGCCAGCAGCCAAGGAGGACAGGACGGCTTGATGTGGGAAAAACTGTTTTTT.